Below are 10 T cell receptor beta chains sequenced from a single sample in a study of blood T cell repertoires in COVID-19. The method was immunoSEQ multiplex PCR; TCRdb's version includes in-frame clones alone and lacks a portion of them. This table holds about 210,000 clones, 83% found once. The source material was peripheral blood. The origin of the receptors is a woman in her 40s with active or convalescent COVID-19.

The chain links TRBV28 to TRBJ2-3, with 10 bases matching TRBD2. Per the germline V gene, CDR1 is MDHEN and CDR2 is SYDVKM. The CDR3 is made up of 13 amino acids. The ends lost 7 bases at V and 4 bases at J; junction bases unmatched: 2. The DNA of the CDR3 is TGTGCCAGCAAGCGGGAGGGCCCAGATACGCAGTATTTT. The encoded protein is CASKREGPDTQYF.

V usage is TRBV11-2 and J usage is TRBJ2-5; D might be TRBD2 (5 bases). V was trimmed by 1 base and J by 1 base, leaving 13 bases between them. Germline CDR1 and CDR2: SGHAT and FQNNGV. The CDR3 is made up of 16 amino acids. The DNA for the CDR3 is TGTGCCAGCAGCTTAGTGGCAGCGGACTTCCAAGAGACCCAGTACTTC. It is translated as CASSLVAADFQETQYF.

The chain combines TRBV30 with TRBJ1-3; 7 bases are a match to TRBD1. CDR3 length equals 14 residues. The ends lost 2 bases at V and 5 bases at J; junction bases unmatched: 6. Germline CDR1 and CDR2: GTSNPN and SVGIG (reference sequence). In DNA, the CDR3 is TGTGCCTGGAGTCCACAGGGGAGTCGAAACACCATATATTTT. Amino acids: CAWSPQGSRNTIYF. The whole variable domain, remainder taken from reference TRBV30 and TRBJ1-3, is SQTIHQWPATLVQPVGSPLSLECTVEGTSNPNLYWYRQAAGRGLQLLFYSVGIGQISSEVPQNLSASRPQDRQFILSSKKLLLSDSGFYLCAWSPQGSRNTIYFGEGSWLTVV.

This clone came up a few times. V gene TRBV15 combines with J gene TRBJ2-2; D uncertain. CDR3 size: 13 residues. Trimming left V 0 bases short and J 6 bases short, with 5 bases between. From germline, CDR1 is LNHNV and CDR2 YYDKDF (reference sequence). The CDR3 DNA sequence: TGTGCCACCAGCAGAGATCATGCCGGGGAGCTGTTTTTT. It yields the protein CATSRDHAGELFF.

This clone has just one count. The rearrangement uses TRBV9 and TRBJ1-2, with 11 bases lining up with TRBD1. With V trimmed by 2 bases and J by 3 bases, 3 bases remained unmatched. CDR3 length: 15 amino acids. Germline lookup yields CDR1 SGDLS and CDR2 YYNGEE. The CDR3 loop is CASSVGTGGDYGYTF. The CDR3 DNA reads as TGTGCCAGCAGCGTGGGGACAGGGGGGGACTATGGCTACACCTTC. The full variable domain, with the rest looked up from reference TRBV9 and TRBJ1-2, is DSGVTQTPKHLITATGQRVTLRCSPRSGDLSVYWYQQSLDQGLQFLIQYYNGEERAKGNILERFSAQQFPDLHSELNLSSLELGDSALYFCASSVGTGGDYGYTFGSGTRLTVV.

This clone was seen once. The rearrangement links TRBV29-1 to TRBJ2-7, with a tentative D call TRBD1 (6 bases). The CDR3 sequence is 13 residues long. V lost 7 bases to trimming and J lost 0 bases, with 13 bases between them. Germline V lookup: CDR1 SQVTM, CDR2 ANQGSEA. CDR3 in DNA: TGCAGCGCAAGGTGGACAGACTCCTACGAGCAGTACTTC. It specifies CSARWTDSYEQYF.

The rearrangement links TRBV5-1 to TRBJ1-2; maybe TRBD1 (5 bases). CDR1 and CDR2 (germline): SGHRS, YFSETQ. The CDR3 totals 14 residues. V was cut by 4 bases and J by 4 bases, with 14 bases left in between. The CDR3 region is CASSVTDLGYGYTF. The CDR3 DNA sequence: TGCGCCAGCAGCGTGACAGATTTAGGCTATGGCTACACCTTC.

The chain combines TRBV6-5 with TRBJ1-5; 7 bases map to TRBD1. The length of the CDR3 is 15 residues. J gave up 3 bases and V 5 bases, and 7 bases lay outside the gene matches. Germline CDR1 MNHEY, CDR2 SVGAGI. CDR3 nucleotide sequence: TGTGCCAGCAGTCCTGGGACAGCCTCCAATCAGCCCCAGCATTTT. Translation: CASSPGTASNQPQHF.

A word on this clone: The junction differs from germline at one of its ends, possibly a read error. This chain connects TRBV11-2 to TRBJ1-1; the D is unclear. Germline V gene data show CDR1 as SGHAT and CDR2 as FQNNGV. The CDR3 totals 13 residues. The CDR3 nucleotides read TGTGCCATCAGCCCTAGCGCGTTGGCTGAAGCTTTCTTT. The encoded protein is CAISPSALAEAFF.

This chain connects TRBV6-1 to TRBJ1-6; D is ambiguous. V was cut by 3 bases and J by 1 base, with 16 bases left in between. This CDR3 has 18 amino acids. Per the germline V gene, CDR1 is MNHNS and CDR2 is SASEGT. The CDR3 DNA reads as TGTGCCAGCAGTGATCGGGTTGTCCGGTATTCCTATAATTCACCCCTCCACTTT. This encodes CASSDRVVRYSYNSPLHF.